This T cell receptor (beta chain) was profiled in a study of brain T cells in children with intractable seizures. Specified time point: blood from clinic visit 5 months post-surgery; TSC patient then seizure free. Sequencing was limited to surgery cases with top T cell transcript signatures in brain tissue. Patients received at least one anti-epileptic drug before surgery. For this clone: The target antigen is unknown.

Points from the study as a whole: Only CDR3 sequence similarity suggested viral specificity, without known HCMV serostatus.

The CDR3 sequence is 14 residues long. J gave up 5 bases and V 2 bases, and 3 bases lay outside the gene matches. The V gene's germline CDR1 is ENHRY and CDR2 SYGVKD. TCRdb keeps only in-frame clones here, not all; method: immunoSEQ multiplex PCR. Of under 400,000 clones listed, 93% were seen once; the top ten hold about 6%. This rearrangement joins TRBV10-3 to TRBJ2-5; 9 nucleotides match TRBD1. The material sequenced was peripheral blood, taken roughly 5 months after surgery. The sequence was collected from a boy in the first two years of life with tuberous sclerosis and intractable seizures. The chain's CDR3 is CAISEGTGSETQYF. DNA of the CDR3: TGTGCCATCAGTGAGGGGACAGGGAGCGAGACCCAGTACTTC.